The present TCR beta chain was sequenced within a study of blood T cell repertoires in COVID-19. The overall study: Samples representing acute and convalescent COVID-19 were sourced from the United States, Italy and Spain. T cells, B-cell-depleted T cells, or PBMCs provided the cDNA or gDNA that served as material.

V lost 2 bases and J lost 1, with 11 bases in between. The CDR3 has 15 amino acids. Germline V CDR1 and CDR2: MGHRA, YSYEKL. Repertoires were generated with immunoSEQ multiplex PCR, while TCRdb's copy carries only in-frame clones and drops some. Of more than 300,000 clones listed, more than 70% are singletons. The sample was peripheral blood. This sequence was found in a woman younger than 45 with COVID-19, enrolled during active disease. This chain links TRBV4-1 with TRBJ2-5; no definite D call. The CDR3 region is CASSQSPQLQETQYF. CDR3 nucleotides: TGCGCCAGCAGCCAAAGTCCACAGCTCCAAGAGACCCAGTACTTC.